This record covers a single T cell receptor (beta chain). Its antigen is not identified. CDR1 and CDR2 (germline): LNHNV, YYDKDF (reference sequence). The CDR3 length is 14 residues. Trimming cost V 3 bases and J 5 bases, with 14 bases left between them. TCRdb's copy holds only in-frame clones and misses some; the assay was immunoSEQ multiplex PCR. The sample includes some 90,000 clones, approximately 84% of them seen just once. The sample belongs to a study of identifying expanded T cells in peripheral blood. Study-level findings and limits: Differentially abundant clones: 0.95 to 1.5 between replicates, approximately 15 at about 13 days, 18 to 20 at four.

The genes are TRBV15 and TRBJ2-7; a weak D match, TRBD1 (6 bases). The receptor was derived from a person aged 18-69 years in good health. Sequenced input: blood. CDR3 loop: CATSSRQGSNEQYF. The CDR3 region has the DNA TGTGCCACCAGCAGCCGGCAGGGGAGCAACGAGCAGTACTTC.